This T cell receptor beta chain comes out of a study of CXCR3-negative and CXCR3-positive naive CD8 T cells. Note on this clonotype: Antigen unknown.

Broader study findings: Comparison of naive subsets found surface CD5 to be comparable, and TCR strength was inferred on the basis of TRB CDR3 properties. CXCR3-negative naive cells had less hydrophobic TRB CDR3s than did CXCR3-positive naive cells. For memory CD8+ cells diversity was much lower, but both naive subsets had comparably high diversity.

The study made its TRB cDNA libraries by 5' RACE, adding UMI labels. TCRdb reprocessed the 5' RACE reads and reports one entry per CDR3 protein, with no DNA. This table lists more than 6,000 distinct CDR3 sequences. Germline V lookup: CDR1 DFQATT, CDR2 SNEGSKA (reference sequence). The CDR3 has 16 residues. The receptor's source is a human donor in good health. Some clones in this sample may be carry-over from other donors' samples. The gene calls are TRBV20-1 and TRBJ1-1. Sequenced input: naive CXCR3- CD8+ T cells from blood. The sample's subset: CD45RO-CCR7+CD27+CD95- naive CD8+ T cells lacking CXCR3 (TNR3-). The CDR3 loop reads CSARSVGETENTEAFF.